This T cell receptor (beta chain) originates from a study of read filtering for tumor transcriptome and immune sequencing. The length of the CDR3 is 17 residues. Germline CDR1 is DFQATT and CDR2 is SNEGSKA (reference sequence). V was cut by 2 bases and J by 4 bases, with 22 bases left in between. Study-wide results and caveats: This fraction held mixed bone marrow immune cells after CD138-negative sorting. IR-seq captured clonotypes deeper and more reliably than RNA-seq.

This library used approximately 370 ng RNA and molecular barcoded adaptors spanning alpha/delta and beta/gamma chains. MiXCR, applied by TCRdb to the reads, yields one record per CDR3 protein. The repertoire consists of 100,000 to 150,000 distinct CDR3 sequences, with under 15% occurring once and the leading ten covering 7.5% to 10%. This clonotype appeared many times. Its antigen is still unknown. V is TRBV20-1 and J is TRBJ2-3; possible D gene TRBD1, 5 bases. What was sequenced was a population of CD138-negative cells sorted from bone marrow. The receptor's source is a donor older than 35 with multiple myeloma. The DNA of the CDR3 is TGCAGTGCTAGAAGTCTAGATGTGGGGCTGGCCGCAGATACGCAGTATTTT. It codes for CSARSLDVGLAADTQYF.